Shown below are 31 T cell receptor beta chains from a single sample sequenced in a study of T cells after yellow fever vaccination. Via MiXCR, TCRdb re-called the 5' RACE reads, giving one row per CDR3 protein. The sample records more than 65,000 distinct CDR3 sequences, about 7.2% being singletons. The specimen comprised CD8+ T cells sorted from PBMCs, sampled 9 to 10 days after the first yellow fever vaccination. The receptors come from a man between 18 and 29 years old who received the YFV17D yellow fever vaccine.

In this sample, this clonotype turned up a few times. The V gene is TRBV12-3 or TRBV12-4, the J gene TRBJ2-3; D is perhaps TRBD2 (6 bases). The V end was cut by 10 bases, the J end by 4 bases, with 15 bases between. This CDR3 spans 13 amino acids. The CDR3 coding sequence is TGTGCCATCGGGGGAGCCGGGGCAGATACGCAGTATTTT. Its translation is CAIGGAGADTQYF.

Many counts were recorded for this clonotype. The J gene is TRBJ1-2, the V gene TRBV24-1; D is uncertain. Germline loops: CDR1 KGHDR, CDR2 SFDVKD. V lost 3 bases and J lost 0, with 7 bases in between. This CDR3 contains 14 residues. The CDR3 spells CATSDVTSNYGYTF. The CDR3 DNA is TGTGCCACCAGTGATGTCACGTCTAACTATGGCTACACCTTC.

This clonotype was recorded many times. The chain joins TRBV15 to TRBJ1-3; D is ambiguous. Germline V gene lookup returns CDR1 LNHNV and CDR2 YYDKDF (reference sequence). CDR3 length: 15 amino acids. Trimming removed 3 bases from V and 1 base from J, with 10 bases in between. Here the CDR3 reads CATSSFRQSGNTIYF. In nucleotides, the CDR3 is TGTGCCACCAGCAGTTTTCGACAATCTGGAAACACCATATATTTT. Full variable domain (rest looked up from reference TRBV15 and TRBJ1-3): DAMVIQNPRYQVTQFGKPVTLSCSQTLNHNVMYWYQQKSSQAPKLLFHYYDKDFNNEADTPDNFQSRRPNTSFCFLDIRSPGLGDTAMYLCATSSFRQSGNTIYFGEGSWLTVV.

This clonotype was counted at least ten times. The genes are TRBV3-1 and TRBJ2-7, with 9 bases lining up with TRBD1. Unmatched junction bases numbered 6, after V lost 3 bases and J lost 3 bases. The V gene's germline CDR1 is LGHDT and CDR2 YNNKEL (reference sequence). The CDR3 loop spans 15 amino acids. CDR3 sequence: CASSQAGTGYYEQYF. The DNA for the CDR3 is TGTGCCAGCAGCCAGGCCGGGACAGGGTACTACGAGCAGTACTTC.

In its sample, this clonotype was seen many times. The chain links TRBV5-1 to TRBJ2-3; 9 nucleotides match TRBD2. The V gene's germline CDR1 is SGHRS and CDR2 YFSETQ. The ends lost 4 bases at V and 6 bases at J; junction bases unmatched: 9. The CDR3 is 15 amino acids. The CDR3 is CASSAGTSLGDTQYF. The CDR3 DNA sequence: TGCGCCAGCAGCGCCGGGACTAGCCTCGGTGATACGCAGTATTTT.

This clonotype was seen many times. This rearrangement joins TRBV7-8 to TRBJ1-5; no definite D call. Between the trimmed V and J ends, which lost 5 bases and 1 base, there was a span of 15 bases. The CDR3 contains 16 residues. CDR1 and CDR2 from the germline V gene are SGHVS and FQNEAQ. The CDR3 DNA reads as TGTGCCAGCAGCGGGAACCCGGAGCGGAGCAATCAGCCCCAGCATTTT. Its translation is CASSGNPERSNQPQHF.

In this sample, this clonotype turned up many times. The V and J genes are TRBV6-5 and TRBJ1-1; D possibly corresponds to TRBD1 (6 bases). Germline lookup yields CDR1 MNHEY and CDR2 SVGAGI. The V gene lost 3 bases and the J gene lost 6 bases, with 11 bases spanning the gap. This CDR3 is 13 amino acids long. The CDR3, as DNA: TGTGCCAGCAGTTATGGGGGGGCCTCTGAAGCTTTCTTT. This codes for CASSYGGASEAFF.

J is TRBJ1-1 and V is TRBV5-4; no clear D. The CDR3 consists of 13 residues. V was cut by 4 bases and J by 0 bases, with 7 bases left in between. Germline V gene lookup returns CDR1 SGHNT and CDR2 YYREEE (reference sequence). CDR3: CASSQGVNTEAFF. The CDR3, as DNA: TGTGCCAGCAGCCAAGGAGTGAACACTGAAGCTTTCTTT.

J is TRBJ2-5 and V is TRBV11-2; D ambiguous. Per the germline V gene, CDR1 is SGHAT and CDR2 is FQNNGV. V gave up 8 bases and J gave up 5 bases, with 15 bases separating them. The CDR3 loop spans 13 amino acids. The CDR3 DNA follows: TGTGCCAGCCTCCCGGTGGTTGGGGAGACCCAGTACTTC. It is translated as CASLPVVGETQYF.

This clonotype was counted between two and nine times. This chain uses TRBV7-9 with TRBJ2-5; TRBD2 agrees at 7 bases. J lost 5 bases, V lost 5 bases, and 11 bases had no gene match. CDR1 is SEHNR and CDR2 is FQNEAQ in the germline V gene (reference sequence). The CDR3 is made up of 15 amino acids. The CDR3 coding sequence is TGTGCCAGCAGCGATATATCTAGCGGCCGGGAGACCCAGTACTTC. This translates into CASSDISSGRETQYF.

There are a few counts of this clonotype. The chain joins TRBV9 to TRBJ2-2; D is perhaps TRBD1 (6 bases). V lost 0 bases to trimming and J lost 1 base, with 7 bases between them. Germline CDR1 reads SGDLS; CDR2 reads YYNGEE. The CDR3 has 15 residues. The CDR3 sequence: CASSVEGQNTGELFF. CDR3 sequence (DNA): TGTGCCAGCAGCGTAGAGGGACAGAACACCGGGGAGCTGTTTTTT.

The sample holds many counts of this clonotype. The chain carries TRBV6-6 and TRBJ2-5; possibly TRBD2 for D (6 bases). CDR1 and CDR2 from the germline V gene are MNHNY and SVGAGI (reference sequence). The CDR3 contains 13 residues. Deletions cut 5 bases from V and 7 bases from J, with 14 bases between. The DNA for the CDR3 is TGTGCCAGCAGTGTTGGACCCGGGGGGACCCAGTACTTC. It yields the protein CASSVGPGGTQYF.

This clonotype was seen at least ten times. The chain employs TRBV7-3 and TRBJ2-3; TRBD1 matches 9 bases. CDR1 is SGHTA, CDR2 FQGTGA, per germline. The CDR3 runs to 13 residues. Losses at the gene ends were 9 bases for V and 5 bases for J; bases not matched to a gene: 6. CDR3 residues: CASGTGLGDTQYF. CDR3 nucleotides: TGTGCCAGTGGGACAGGGTTAGGAGATACGCAGTATTTT.

The sample holds many counts of this clonotype. V gene TRBV20-1 combines with J gene TRBJ2-3; no definite D call. This CDR3 is 15 amino acids long. Germline CDR1 and CDR2: DFQATT and SNEGSKA (reference sequence). The V end was cut by 0 bases, the J end by 5 bases, with 15 bases between. The CDR3 region has the DNA TGCAGTGCTAGAGATCTAAGGGTAGTCAGAGATACGCAGTATTTT. The encoded protein is CSARDLRVVRDTQYF.

This clonotype occurred many times. The rearrangement links TRBV12-3 or TRBV12-4 to TRBJ1-1, with D uncertain. Trimming removed 6 bases from V and 0 bases from J, with 14 bases in between. The CDR3 is made up of 15 amino acids. CDR3 sequence: CASSTTDGMNTEAFF. CDR3 DNA: TGTGCCAGCAGCACCACGGACGGTATGAACACTGAAGCTTTCTTT.

This clonotype is classed as medium-sized. This chain uses TRBV12-3 or TRBV12-4 with TRBJ2-1; D assignment may be TRBD1 or TRBD2 (5 bases each). The CDR3 extends over 16 amino acids. Trimming shortened V by 5 bases and J by 5 bases, and 19 bases separated the two germline ends. CDR3 bases: TGTGCCAGCAGTCCCCCCAGGGCTAGCCCTAACAATGAGCAGTTCTTC. This sequence encodes CASSPPRASPNNEQFF.

Concerning this clonotype: Since a much larger clone is just one base distant, this may be a read error. The conserved phenylalanine or tryptophan is not found at the CDR3 terminus, so this likely reflects a read error. The rearrangement uses TRBV3-1 and TRBJ2-4; TRBD1 is a possible D gene (6 bases). The V end lost 3 bases, the J end lost 0 bases, and 18 bases lay between the germline ends. Germline CDR1 reads LGHDT; CDR2 reads YNNKEL (reference sequence). CDR3 length: 18 amino acids. CDR3 nucleotide sequence: TGTGCCAGCAGCCACAATGAGACAGGTTCCCTAGCCAAAAACATTCAGTACCTC. Translating it yields CASSHNETGSLAKNIQYL.

This clonotype was picked up a small number of times. The chain recombines TRBV28 with TRBJ1-1; weak D call: TRBD1 (6 bases). Trimming took off 4 bases at V and 2 bases at J, with 17 bases between the two ends. The V gene's germline CDR1 is MDHEN and CDR2 SYDVKM. The CDR3 is 16 amino acids. The CDR3, as DNA: TGTGCCAGCAGTTCTGGCTACCGGACAGCCAACACTGAAGCTTTCTTT. Its translation is CASSSGYRTANTEAFF.

This clonotype was seen many times. The chain recombines TRBV5-1 with TRBJ1-1; TRBD1 might be the D (6 bases). Germline-derived CDR1 and CDR2 are SGHRS and YFSETQ. Trimming left V 3 bases short and J 0 bases short, with 9 bases between. This CDR3 spans 14 amino acids. CDR3 sequence (DNA): TGCGCCAGCAGCTGGGCAGGGGTGAACACTGAAGCTTTCTTT. It encodes CASSWAGVNTEAFF.

The chain recombines TRBV7-3 with TRBJ2-3, with 12 bases that match TRBD2. Germline-derived CDR1 and CDR2 are SGHTA and FQGTGA. V gave up 4 bases and J gave up 4 bases; unmatched junction bases: 3. The CDR3 contains 15 residues. This CDR3 reads CASSSPSGGADTQYF. The CDR3 DNA reads TGTGCCAGCAGCTCACCTAGCGGGGGGGCAGATACGCAGTATTTT.

This chain uses TRBV7-6 with TRBJ2-1; tentatively, D is TRBD2 (7 bases). CDR3 length: 13 residues. V lost 8 bases, J lost 7 bases, and 15 bases lay in between. Germline assignment: CDR1 SGHVS and CDR2 FNYEAQ. CDR3 residues: CASAEGGMNEQFF. The CDR3 coding sequence is TGTGCCAGCGCTGAGGGGGGGATGAATGAGCAGTTCTTC.

This clonotype was counted at least ten times. The gene calls are TRBV4-1 and TRBJ2-7; D possibly corresponds to TRBD2 (6 bases). Germline CDR1 MGHRA, CDR2 YSYEKL. V was trimmed by 4 bases and J by 2 bases, leaving 18 bases between them. There are 16 residues in the CDR3. CDR3 region: CASSPLGVAATYEQYF. CDR3 sequence (DNA): TGCGCCAGCAGCCCGTTAGGAGTAGCGGCTACCTACGAGCAGTACTTC.

At least ten counts were recorded for this clonotype. The chain carries TRBV6-5 and TRBJ1-1; D remains unclear. Germline V lookup: CDR1 MNHEY, CDR2 SVGAGI. Trimming removed 4 bases from V and 1 base from J, with 7 bases in between. The CDR3 is 13 amino acids. This CDR3 reads CASSLEGNTEAFF. DNA of the CDR3: TGTGCCAGCAGTTTAGAAGGGAACACTGAAGCTTTCTTT.

The chain uses TRBV5-5 and TRBJ2-7; a weak D match, TRBD1 (6 bases). The germline gives CDR1 SGHKS, CDR2 YYEKEE (reference sequence). The CDR3 spans 14 residues. The V gene lost 3 bases and the J gene lost 0 bases, with 10 bases spanning the gap. Here the CDR3 reads CASSWDILSYEQYV. The CDR3 coding sequence is TGTGCCAGCAGCTGGGACATTCTCTCCTACGAGCAGTACGTC.

This clonotype appeared many times. This chain joins TRBV6-5 and TRBJ2-1, with no clear D. Germline lookup yields CDR1 MNHEY and CDR2 SVGAGI. The CDR3 covers 14 residues. The V and J ends lost 5 bases and 3 bases respectively, with 11 bases between them. CDR3 sequence (DNA): TGTGCCAGCAGTCAGGAGTCCAACTACAATGAGCAGTTCTTC. It specifies CASSQESNYNEQFF.

This chain connects TRBV12-5 to TRBJ2-3; 8 bases fit TRBD2. CDR1 is LGHNT and CDR2 is FRNRAP in the germline V gene. After removal of 0 bases from V and 0 bases from J, the junction contained 5 bases not matched to a gene. CDR3 length: 17 residues. CDR3 region: CASGLVRSGGSTDTQYF. The CDR3 DNA follows: TGTGCTAGTGGTTTGGTACGGAGCGGGGGAAGCACAGATACGCAGTATTTT.

This clonotype was observed many times. The V gene is TRBV20-1, the J gene TRBJ2-3; 11 bases are a match to TRBD2. This CDR3 has 16 amino acids. Germline assignment: CDR1 DFQATT and CDR2 SNEGSKA (reference sequence). Unmatched junction bases numbered 8, after V lost 4 bases and J lost 2 bases. CDR3 DNA: TGCAGTGCTAATCCCTCTAGCGGGGGGATCACAGATACGCAGTATTTT. This sequence encodes CSANPSSGGITDTQYF.

CDR3 DNA: TGCAGTGCCCCATTTGATGGACAGTCCGCCCCCAATCAGCCCCAGCATTTT. Its translation is CSAPFDGQSAPNQPQHF. The chain recombines TRBV20-1 with TRBJ1-5, with a weak D call TRBD1 (6 bases). The germline V and J ends were trimmed by 6 bases and 3 bases, with 24 bases remaining between them. The V gene's germline CDR1 is DFQATT and CDR2 SNEGSKA (reference sequence). This CDR3 contains 17 residues.

The rearrangement joins TRBV5-1 to TRBJ2-7; 9 nucleotides match TRBD1. The germline V gene has CDR1 SGHRS and CDR2 YFSETQ. The CDR3 has 14 amino acids. V lost 4 bases, J lost 4 bases, and 6 bases stayed unmatched. The chain's CDR3 is CASSPGTGWYEQYF. CDR3 coding DNA: TGCGCCAGCAGCCCCGGGACAGGGTGGTACGAGCAGTACTTC.

The rearrangement uses TRBV4-1 and TRBJ2-3, with D possibly being TRBD2 (5 bases). The germline CDR1 and CDR2 sequences are MGHRA and YSYEKL. The V end lost 4 bases, the J end lost 0 bases, and 23 bases lay between the germline ends. CDR3 size: 19 residues. CDR3 in amino acids: CASSPGVVGELGSTDTQYF. The DNA of the CDR3 is TGCGCCAGCAGCCCAGGAGTGGTGGGAGAACTAGGGAGCACAGATACGCAGTATTTT.

This clonotype was counted only a few times. V is TRBV4-2 and J is TRBJ1-1; TRBD1 might be the D (5 bases). Trimming shortened V by 8 bases and J by 1 base, and 17 bases separated the two germline ends. This CDR3 is 15 amino acids long. Germline V gives CDR1 LGHNA, CDR2 YNFKEQ. The CDR3 reads CASGPWDGENTEAFF. The CDR3 nucleotides are TGTGCCAGCGGACCTTGGGACGGAGAGAACACTGAAGCTTTCTTT.